This TCR beta chain was captured in a study of T cell clonotyping in hematopoietic cell transplantation. Study details: Pretransplant recipient samples were taken after cytoreduction.

Libraries were prepared by immunoSEQ multiplex PCR; TCRdb keeps only in-frame clonotypes and omits some of them. The data hold some 36,000 clones, with over 85% observed a single time. Study results and limitations: At the given depth, recipient repertoires were over 95% de novo clonotypes. Broader posttransplant TCR repertoire diversity was predicted by graft donor and pretransplant recipient Inverse Simpson Index values.

Time point meaning: recipient sample about 28 days before transplant, after cytoreduction. Of note for this clone: Its antigen remains unknown.

Here the sequenced sample was peripheral blood mononuclear cells, taken before stem cell transplant. The sequence came from a man aged 35-49 years with chronic myeloid leukemia. Some clones in this sample may be carry-over from other donors' samples.

CDR3 nucleotide sequence: TGTGCCTGGATGGCCCCAGGGGCGGTATTCATGAACACTGAAGCTTTCTTT. Protein product: CAWMAPGAVFMNTEAFF. The V gene is TRBV30, the J gene TRBJ1-1, with a weak D call TRBD1 (6 bases). The CDR3 is made up of 17 amino acids. Trimming removed 4 bases from V and 0 bases from J, with 21 bases in between. The V gene's germline CDR1 is GTSNPN and CDR2 SVGIG (reference sequence).